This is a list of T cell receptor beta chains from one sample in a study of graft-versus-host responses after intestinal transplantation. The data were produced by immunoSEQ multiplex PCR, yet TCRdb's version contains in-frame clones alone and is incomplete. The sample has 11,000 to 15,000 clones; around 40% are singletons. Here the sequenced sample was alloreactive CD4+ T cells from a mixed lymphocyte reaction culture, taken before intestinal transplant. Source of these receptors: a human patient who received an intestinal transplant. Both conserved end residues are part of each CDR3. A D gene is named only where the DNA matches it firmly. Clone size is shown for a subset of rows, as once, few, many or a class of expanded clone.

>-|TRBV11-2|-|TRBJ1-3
CASSPGTWRPGNTIYF
TGTGCCAGCAGCCCCGGGACTTGGAGGCCCGGAAACACCATATATTTT
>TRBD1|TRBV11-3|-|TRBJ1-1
CASSWGQGNTEAFF
TGTGCCAGCAGCTGGGGACAGGGGAACACTGAAGCTTTCTTT
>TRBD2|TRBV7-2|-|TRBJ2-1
CASRPRTSGYNEQFF
TGTGCCAGCAGACCGCGGACTAGCGGGTACAATGAGCAGTTCTTC
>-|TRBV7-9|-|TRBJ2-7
CASSLEQNSHEQYF
TGTGCCAGCAGCTTAGAACAGAATTCCCACGAGCAGTACTTC
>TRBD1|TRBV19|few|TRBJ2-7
CASTLGQGNSYEQYF
TGTGCCAGTACACTCGGACAGGGTAACTCCTACGAGCAGTACTTC
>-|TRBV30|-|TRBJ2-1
CAWWRGPWEQFF
TGTGCCTGGTGGCGGGGGCCCTGGGAGCAGTTCTTC
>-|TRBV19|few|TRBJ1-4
CASSMRVPGEKLFF
TGTGCCAGTAGTATGCGAGTCCCCGGGGAAAAACTGTTTTTT
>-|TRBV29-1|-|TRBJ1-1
CSVPGGWGVHPNTEAFF
TGCAGCGTCCCCGGGGGATGGGGGGTTCACCCGAACACTGAAGCTTTCTTT
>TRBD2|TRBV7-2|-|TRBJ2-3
CASSLVAGTRTDTQYF
TGTGCCAGCAGCTTAGTAGCGGGGACCCGCACAGATACGCAGTATTTT
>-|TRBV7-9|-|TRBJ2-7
CASSYTHSSYEQYF
TGTGCCAGCAGTTATACTCACAGCTCCTACGAGCAGTACTTC
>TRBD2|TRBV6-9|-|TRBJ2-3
CASSWTSAPDTQYF
TGTGCCAGCAGTTGGACTAGCGCCCCAGATACGCAGTATTTT
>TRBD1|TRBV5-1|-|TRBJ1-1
CASRQGQGPTNTEAFF
TGCGCCAGCCGCCAAGGACAGGGCCCTACCAACACTGAAGCTTTCTTT
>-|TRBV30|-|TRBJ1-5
CAWSDNSNQPQHF
TGTGCCTGGAGTGATAATAGCAATCAGCCCCAGCATTTT
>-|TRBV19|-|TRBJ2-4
CASSIPREDIQYF
TGTGCCAGTAGTATCCCCAGGGAAGACATTCAGTACTTC
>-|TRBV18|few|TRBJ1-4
CASSPQGPTNEKLFF
TGTGCCAGCTCACCCCAGGGTCCAACTAATGAAAAACTGTTTTTT
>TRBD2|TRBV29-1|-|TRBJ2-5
CSVYWTSGLQETQYF
TGCAGCGTTTACTGGACTAGCGGACTTCAAGAGACCCAGTACTTC
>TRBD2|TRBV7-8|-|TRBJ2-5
CASSSTTSGTQYF
TGTGCCAGCAGCTCCACGACTAGCGGAACCCAGTACTTC
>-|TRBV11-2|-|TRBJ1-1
CASRTNPRGTEAFF
TGTGCCAGCAGAACCAACCCACGGGGGACTGAAGCTTTCTTT
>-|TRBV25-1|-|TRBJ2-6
CASSGLSGANVLTF
TGTGCCAGCAGTGGACTATCTGGGGCCAACGTCCTGACTTTC
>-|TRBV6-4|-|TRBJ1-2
CASSSTAGNYGYTF
TGTGCCAGCAGCTCCACGGCAGGGAACTATGGCTACACCTTC
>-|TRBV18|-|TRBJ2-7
CASSQSQVIPYEQYF
TGTGCCAGCTCACAATCACAGGTTATCCCCTACGAGCAGTACTTC
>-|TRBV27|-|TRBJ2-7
CASSKAHPLGYEQYF
TGTGCCAGCAGTAAAGCCCATCCCCTCGGGTACGAGCAGTACTTC
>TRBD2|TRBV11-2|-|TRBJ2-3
CASSSGLAPRRDTQYF
TGTGCCAGCAGCTCGGGACTAGCGCCTCGAAGGGATACGCAGTATTTT
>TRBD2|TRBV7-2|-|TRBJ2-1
CASSFALAGGQNEQFF
TGTGCCAGCAGCTTCGCACTAGCGGGGGGCCAGAATGAGCAGTTCTTC
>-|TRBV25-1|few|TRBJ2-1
CASSELVQNEQFF
TGTGCCAGCAGTGAATTGGTACAGAACGAGCAGTTCTTC
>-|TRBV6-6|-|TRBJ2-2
CASSQNTGELFF
TGTGCCAGCAGCCAGAACACCGGGGAGCTGTTTTTT
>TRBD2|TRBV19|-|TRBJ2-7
CASSMQGVGLAGDEQYF
TGTGCCAGTAGTATGCAGGGGGTCGGACTAGCGGGGGACGAGCAGTACTTC
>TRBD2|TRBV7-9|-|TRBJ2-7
CASSLSVAGSHYEQYF
TGTGCCAGCAGCTTATCGGTAGCGGGGAGCCATTACGAGCAGTACTTC
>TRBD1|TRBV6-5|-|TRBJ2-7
CASSYRDRGLYEQYF
TGTGCCAGCAGTTATCGGGACAGGGGGCTCTACGAGCAGTACTTC
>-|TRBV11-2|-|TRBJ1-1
CASSLAADITEAFF
TGTGCCAGCAGCTTAGCCGCGGACATCACTGAAGCTTTCTTT
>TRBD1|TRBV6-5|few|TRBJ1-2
CASSPRRDSGYTF
TGTGCCAGCAGCCCCAGAAGGGACAGTGGCTACACCTTC
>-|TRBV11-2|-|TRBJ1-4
CASSPTAGMTNEKLFF
TGTGCCAGCAGCCCGACGGCGGGGATGACTAATGAAAAACTGTTTTTT
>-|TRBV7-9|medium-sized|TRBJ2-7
CASSLDRAGTDSYEQYF
TGTGCCAGCAGCTTAGATCGCGCGGGGACTGACTCCTACGAGCAGTACTTC
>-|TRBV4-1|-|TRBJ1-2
CASSQAGNQDGYTF
TGCGCCAGCAGCCAAGCAGGGAATCAGGATGGCTACACCTTC
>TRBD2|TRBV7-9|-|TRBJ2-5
CASRVLAGETQYF
TGTGCCAGCAGAGTCTTAGCGGGAGAGACCCAGTACTTC
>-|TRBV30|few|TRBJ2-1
CAWENVPYNEQFF
TGTGCCTGGGAGAATGTCCCTTACAATGAGCAGTTCTTC
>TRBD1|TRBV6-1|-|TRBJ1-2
CASSVATGNSNYGYTF
TGTGCCAGCAGTGTGGCGACAGGGAACTCTAACTATGGCTACACCTTC